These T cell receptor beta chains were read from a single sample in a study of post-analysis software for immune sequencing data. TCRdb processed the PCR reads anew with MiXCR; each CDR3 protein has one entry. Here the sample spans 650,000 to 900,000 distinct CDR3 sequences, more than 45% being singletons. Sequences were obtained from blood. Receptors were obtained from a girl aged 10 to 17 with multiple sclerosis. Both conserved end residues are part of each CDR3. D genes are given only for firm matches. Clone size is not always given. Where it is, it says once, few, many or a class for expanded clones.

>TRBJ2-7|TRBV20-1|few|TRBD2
TGCAGTGCTAGAGATGCGACTAGCGGGGCCTACGAGCAGTACTTC
CSARDATSGAYEQYF
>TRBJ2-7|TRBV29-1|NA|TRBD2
TGCAGCGTGGTCGGACTAGCCGCCTACGAGCAGTACTTC
CSVVGLAAYEQYF
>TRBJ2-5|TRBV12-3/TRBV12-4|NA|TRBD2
TGTGCCAGCAGTCCACCGGGACTAGCGATGGGAAAGACCCAGTACTTC
CASSPPGLAMGKTQYF
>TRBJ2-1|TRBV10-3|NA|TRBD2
TGTGCCATCAGTGTAGCGGGAGGTATCGTCGAGCAGTTCTTC
CAISVAGGIVEQFF
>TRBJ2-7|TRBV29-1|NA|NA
TGCAGCGTTTCGTCCGGGGGTAGCGGCTACGAGCAGTACTTC
CSVSSGGSGYEQYF
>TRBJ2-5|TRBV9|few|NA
TGTGCCAGCAGTGTGAGCGGCCAAGAGACCCAGTACTTC
CASSVSGQETQYF
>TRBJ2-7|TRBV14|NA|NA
TGTGCCAGCAGCCAAGAACCCAGCTCCTGCGAGCAGTACTTC
CASSQEPSSCEQYF
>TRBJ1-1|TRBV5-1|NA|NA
TGCGCCAGCAGCTTGTGGGGGGGATTCATGAACACTGAAGCTTTCTTT
CASSLWGGFMNTEAFF
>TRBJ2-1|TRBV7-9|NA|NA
TGTGCCAGCAGCTTCGTCAGGGTCCGGGGCCCTCCCCCCCTTTACAATGAGCAGTTCTTC
CASSFVRVRGPPPLYNEQFF
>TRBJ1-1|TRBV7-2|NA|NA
TGTGCCAGCAGCGGGCCGCCGCGCGGAACTGAAGCTTTCTTT
CASSGPPRGTEAFF
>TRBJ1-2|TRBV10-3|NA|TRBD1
TGTGCCATCAGGGAGACAGGGATTATTGATGGCTACACCTTC
CAIRETGIIDGYTF
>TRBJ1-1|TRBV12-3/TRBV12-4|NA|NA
TGTGCCAGCAGGGACAATACGGGGGCAGGCACTGAAGCTTTCTTT
CASRDNTGAGTEAFF
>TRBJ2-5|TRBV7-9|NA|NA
TGTGCCAGCAGCTTCGGGGGATCAGAGACCCAGTACTTC
CASSFGGSETQYF
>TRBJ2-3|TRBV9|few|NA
TGTGCCAGCAGCTCATGGGGCTCAACAGATACGCAGTATTTT
CASSSWGSTDTQYF
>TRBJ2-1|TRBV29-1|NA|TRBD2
TGCAGCGCCACAACTAGCGGGGGCTTCTACAGTGAGCAGTTCTTC
CSATTSGGFYSEQFF
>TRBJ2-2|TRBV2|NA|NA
TGTGCCAGCAGTTCCCGCACCACCGGGGAGCTGTTTTTT
CASSSRTTGELFF
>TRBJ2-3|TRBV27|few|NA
TGTGCCAGCAGTTTATCCCTGATGTCGTTCTTCCTGGGGAATACAGATACGCAGTATTTT
CASSLSLMSFFLGNTDTQYF
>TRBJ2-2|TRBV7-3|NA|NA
TGTGCCAGCAGCTTAAGCTCGAACACCGGGGAGCTGTTTTTT
CASSLSSNTGELFF
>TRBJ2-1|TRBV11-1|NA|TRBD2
TGTGCCAGCAGCCCTGGGGGACTAGCGGGGTACAATGAGCAGTTCTTC
CASSPGGLAGYNEQFF
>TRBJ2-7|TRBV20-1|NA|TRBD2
TGCAGTGCTAGGCCCCTGGAGGCTAGCGGGCACTACGAGCAGTACTTC
CSARPLEASGHYEQYF
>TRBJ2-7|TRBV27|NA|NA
TGTGCCAGCAGTTTTGATCCCCAGGGGCCTTCCGAGCAGTACTTC
CASSFDPQGPSEQYF
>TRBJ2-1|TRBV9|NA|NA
TGTGCCAGCAGCCCCGGACTGGTTGGCAATGAGCAGTTCTTC
CASSPGLVGNEQFF